These 17 T cell receptor beta chains came from one sample sequenced in a study of blood T cell repertoires in COVID-19. Using immunoSEQ multiplex PCR, the repertoire was profiled, and TCRdb retains in-frame clones only, with some absent. The data contain around 140,000 clones, 88% of them singletons. The sample consisted of peripheral blood. These receptors all come from a man aged 70-80 years with acute or convalescent COVID-19.

The table lists this clone with many counts. This chain uses TRBV21-1 with TRBJ1-2; the table's D call, TRBD1, was not checked against the DNA. TRBV21-1 represents a pseudogene. The length of the CDR3 is 18 residues. CDR3 coding DNA: TGTGCCAGCAGCAAGGAGGCTGATAGGGCAGGGGCATACTATGGCTACACCTTC. Its translation: CASSKEADRAGAYYGYTF.

The chain uses TRBV6-5 and TRBJ2-7; tentatively, D is TRBD1 (7 bases). V gave up 6 bases and J gave up 2 bases, with 17 bases separating them. The CDR3 spans 15 residues. CDR1 and CDR2 (germline): MNHEY, SVGAGI. The CDR3 nucleotides read TGTGCCAGCAGCATAGCCGGGGGACAGACCTACGAGCAGTACTTC. It encodes CASSIAGGQTYEQYF.

This chain uses TRBV3-1 (or the pseudogene TRBV3-2) with TRBJ1-6, with 8 positions matching TRBD1. Germline CDR1 LGHDT, CDR2 YNNKEL (reference sequence). This CDR3 region has 18 residues. Trimming took 0 bases from V and 5 from J; bases not matched to a gene: 9. The CDR3 protein is CASSQEGWGTGDNSPLHF. CDR3 bases: TGTGCCAGCAGCCAAGAGGGGTGGGGGACAGGAGATAATTCACCCCTCCACTTT.

The chain joins TRBV10-3 to TRBJ2-7, with D maybe TRBD2 (5 bases). This CDR3 has 15 residues. With 2 bases removed from V and 5 bases from J, the gap between germline ends came to 16 bases. CDR1 and CDR2 from the germline V gene are ENHRY and SYGVKD. Written as DNA, the CDR3 is TGTGCCATCAGTGAGGGCATGGAGGTAAAAAACGAGCAGTACTTC. Translated, it gives CAISEGMEVKNEQYF.

The J gene is TRBJ2-5, the V gene TRBV5-1; 8 positions agree with TRBD1. The CDR3 runs to 15 residues. Germline V gene lookup returns CDR1 SGHRS and CDR2 YFSETQ. V was pared by 4 bases and J by 5 bases, with 10 bases of the junction left unmatched. This CDR3 reads CASSHGTGVRETQYF. Written as DNA, the CDR3 is TGCGCCAGCAGCCATGGGACAGGTGTTCGGGAGACCCAGTACTTC.

For the CDR3, the DNA is TGTGCCAGCAGCAAAAGGTCCAGGCCTTATAGCAATCAGCCCCAGCATTTT. Translating gives CASSKRSRPYSNQPQHF. The chain links TRBV21-1 to TRBJ1-5; the DNA was not used to check the table's D call, TRBD1. TRBV21-1 is annotated as a pseudogene. CDR3 length equals 17 residues.

This sequence joins TRBV12-5 and TRBJ2-1; the D gene is possibly TRBD2 (5 bases). V was cut by 5 bases and J by 2 bases, with 7 bases left in between. CDR3 length: 13 amino acids. The V gene's germline CDR1 is LGHNT and CDR2 FRNRAP. CDR3 DNA: TGTGCTAGTGGTCACGGGACCTACAATGAGCAGTTCTTC. This codes for CASGHGTYNEQFF. The whole variable domain, filled in from reference TRBV12-5 and TRBJ2-1, reads DARVTQTPRHKVTEMGQEVTMRCQPILGHNTVFWYRQTMMQGLELLAYFRNRAPLDDSGMPKDRFSAEMPDATLATLKIQPSEPRDSAVYFCASGHGTYNEQFFGPGTRLTVL.

This clone was observed a single time. V and J are TRBV11-2 and TRBJ2-3; TRBD2 agrees at 7 bases. With 6 bases clipped from V and 15 bases from J, the junction kept 12 bases outside the gene matches. The germline V gene encodes CDR1 SGHAT and CDR2 FQNNGV. The CDR3 contains 12 residues. CDR3 in DNA: TGTGCCAGCAGTTTCGTGGGGGGGTACAAATATTTT. Amino acids: CASSFVGGYKYF. The variable domain in full, completed from reference TRBV11-2 and TRBJ2-3, reads EAGVAQSPRYKIIEKRQSVAFWCNPISGHATLYWYQQILGQGPKLLIQFQNNGVVDDSQLPKDRFSAERLKGVDSTLKIQPAKLEDSAVYLCASSFVGGYKYFGPGTRLTVL.

In this sample, this clone turned up a few times. The chain uses TRBV6-5 and TRBJ1-1, with D perhaps matching TRBD1 (6 bases). The CDR3 runs to 13 residues. Germline-derived CDR1 and CDR2 are MNHEY and SVGAGI. The ends were cut back, 5 bases at V and 6 bases at J, with 13 bases in the middle. The CDR3 nucleotides read TGTGCCAGCAGTCTTGGGACACCGCCTGAAGCTTTCTTT. Amino acids: CASSLGTPPEAFF.

The chain has TRBV29-1 and TRBJ2-3; 8 positions match TRBD2. Germline V gene lookup returns CDR1 SQVTM and CDR2 ANQGSEA. Trimming cost V 8 bases and J 4 bases; bases outside gene matches: 14. The CDR3 totals 15 residues. CDR3: CSLLVGAGVSDTQYF. CDR3 nucleotide sequence: TGCAGCTTATTGGTAGGAGCGGGAGTCTCAGATACGCAGTATTTT.

CDR3 nucleotide sequence: TGCAGCGTTGAAGATACCGGGGGGACTAACTATGGCTACACCTTC. Translation: CSVEDTGGTNYGYTF. The genes are TRBV29-1 and TRBJ1-2; weak D call: TRBD1 (5 bases). With 0 bases removed from V and 0 bases from J, the gap between germline ends came to 11 bases. Germline V lookup: CDR1 SQVTM, CDR2 ANQGSEA. The CDR3 loop spans 15 amino acids. The variable domain in full, completed from reference TRBV29-1 and TRBJ1-2, reads SAVISQKPSRDICQRGTSLTIQCQVDSQVTMMFWYRQQPGQSLTLIATANQGSEATYESGFVIDKFPISRPNLTFSTLTVSNMSPEDSSIYLCSVEDTGGTNYGYTFGSGTRLTVV.

V is TRBV20-1 and J is TRBJ2-1, with 12 bases identical to TRBD2. Germline lookup yields CDR1 DFQATT and CDR2 SNEGSKA (reference sequence). The V segment lost 3 bases and the J segment 0 bases; nucleotides outside the gene matches: 6. This CDR3 region has 17 residues. The CDR3 loop is CSASGGLAGHSYNEQFF. CDR3 nucleotide sequence: TGCAGTGCTAGTGGCGGACTAGCGGGGCACTCCTACAATGAGCAGTTCTTC.

There are a few counts of this clone. In the same sample, other DNA sequences code for this CDR3. The rearrangement joins TRBV2 to TRBJ1-2, with D possibly TRBD1 on 5 matching bases. Trimming took 2 bases from V and 4 from J, leaving 5 bases between them. The germline CDR1 and CDR2 sequences are SNHLY and FYNNEI. The CDR3 has 12 residues. CDR3 loop: CASSERGYGYTF. CDR3 nucleotides: TGTGCCAGCAGTGAAAGGGGCTATGGCTACACCTTC.

Note on this clone: In the same sample, other DNA sequences code for this CDR3. The J gene is TRBJ1-5, the V gene TRBV19, with unresolved D. Trimming took 3 bases from V and 4 from J, leaving 10 bases between them. The CDR3 length is 14 residues. CDR1 LNHDA and CDR2 SQIVND come from the germline V gene (reference sequence). The CDR3 loop reads CASSIGGPNQPQHF. DNA for the CDR3: TGTGCCAGTAGTATTGGAGGCCCTAATCAGCCCCAGCATTTT.

CDR3 sequence reads: CASSFETPLAKNIQYF. Written as DNA, the CDR3 is TGTGCCAGCAGCTTCGAGACACCTTTAGCCAAAAACATTCAGTACTTC. The chain recombines TRBV5-5 with TRBJ2-4; D remains ambiguous. V gave up 2 bases and J gave up 0 bases, with 12 bases separating them. The CDR3 is 16 amino acids. The germline CDR1 and CDR2 sequences are SGHKS and YYEKEE (reference sequence).

The chain is built from TRBV10-2 and TRBJ1-4; D unresolved. V was pared by 2 bases and J by 0 bases, with 7 bases between. This CDR3 has 15 residues. Germline lookup yields CDR1 WSHSY and CDR2 SAAADI. Here the CDR3 DNA reads TGCGCCAGCAGTGAGCACGGGACAACTAATGAAAAACTGTTTTTT. It translates to CASSEHGTTNEKLFF.

In DNA, the CDR3 is TGTGCCAGCAGCTCCAGGGGGGAGGATCAGCCCCAGCATTTT. Amino acid sequence: CASSSRGEDQPQHF. The chain combines TRBV5-6 with TRBJ1-5, with 7 bases that match TRBD1. V was clipped by 3 bases and J by 5 bases; unmatched bases: 5. The CDR3 totals 14 residues. Germline lookup yields CDR1 SGHDT and CDR2 YYEEEE. Full variable domain (rest looked up from reference TRBV5-6 and TRBJ1-5): DAGVTQSPTHLIKTRGQQVTLRCSPKSGHDTVSWYQQALGQGPQFIFQYYEEEERQRGNFPDRFSGHQFPNYSSELNVNALLLGDSALYLCASSSRGEDQPQHFGDGTRLSIL.